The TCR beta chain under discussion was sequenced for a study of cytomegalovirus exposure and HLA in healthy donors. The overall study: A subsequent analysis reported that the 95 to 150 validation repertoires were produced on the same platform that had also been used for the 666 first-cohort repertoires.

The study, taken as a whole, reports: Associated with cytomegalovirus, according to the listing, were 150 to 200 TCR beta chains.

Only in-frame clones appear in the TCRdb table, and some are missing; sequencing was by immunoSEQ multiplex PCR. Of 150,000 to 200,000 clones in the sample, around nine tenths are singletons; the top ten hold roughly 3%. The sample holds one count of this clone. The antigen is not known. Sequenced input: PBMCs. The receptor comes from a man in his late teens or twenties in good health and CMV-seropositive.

In DNA, the CDR3 is TGCGCCAGCAGCTCCGGGGGCTATGGCTACACCTTC. It encodes CASSSGGYGYTF. This chain connects TRBV5-1 to TRBJ1-2; maybe TRBD1 (5 bases). Deletions cut 3 bases from V and 4 bases from J, with 7 bases between. The CDR3 sequence is 12 residues long. Germline CDR1 reads SGHRS; CDR2 reads YFSETQ. The complete variable domain, with remaining parts taken from reference TRBV5-1 and TRBJ1-2, reads KAGVTQTPRYLIKTRGQQVTLSCSPISGHRSVSWYQQTPGQGLQFLFEYFSETQRNKGNFPGRFSGRQFSNSRSEMNVSTLELGDSALYLCASSSGGYGYTFGSGTRLTVV.